This TCR beta chain was captured by sequencing in a study of blood T cell repertoires in COVID-19. On the study more broadly: Donors in the United States, Italy and Spain gave samples during acute or convalescent COVID-19. The analysed material was cDNA or gDNA that came from T cells, B-cell-depleted T cells, or PBMCs.

Sequencing used immunoSEQ multiplex PCR; TCRdb keeps in-frame clones, though not all of them. This sample yields about 170,000 clones, of which over 80% are seen a single time; around 8.4% belongs to the top ten. The V gene's germline CDR1 is SGHTA and CDR2 FQGNSA. V was shortened by 5 bases and J by 1 base, with 11 bases between the two germline ends. The CDR3 has 14 amino acids. Patients from Seattle were sampled longitudinally, starting during active infection. The chain links TRBV7-2 to TRBJ2-5; the D is unclear. The sample was peripheral blood. This sequence originates from a woman over 75 with COVID-19, enrolled during active disease. The DNA of the CDR3 is TGTGCCAGCAGCCAGGTCTCACTCCAAGAGACCCAGTACTTC. This gives the protein CASSQVSLQETQYF.